A single sample gave rise to the 2 T cell receptor beta chains below, sequenced in a study of blood T cell repertoires in COVID-19 (dated by TCRdb to between 2020 and 2021). The receptor library was made with the immunoSEQ multiplex PCR assay. This is the immuneACCESS table as TCRdb keeps it, with only in-frame sequences that have V and J called. A part of the clones is gone; compared with another copy, unresolved V genes explain less than half, and the rest is unexplained. In this sample the table shows 150,000 to 200,000 clones, approximately 86% of which occur a single time. In total, the top ten clones hold less than 3% of the sample. Sequencing input: peripheral blood. All receptors derive from a man aged 40-49 years with active or convalescent COVID-19.

J is TRBJ1-6 and V is TRBV3-1 (or the pseudogene TRBV3-2); 7 nucleotides line up with TRBD1. Germline V gene sequence: CDR1 LGHDT, CDR2 YNNKEL (reference sequence). The CDR3 is made up of 15 amino acids. The V and J ends lost 6 bases and 5 bases, in that order; junction bases with no gene match: 7. DNA of the CDR3: TGTGCCAGCAGTCGGTTTGACAGGGATAATTCACCCCTCCACTTT. Translating it yields CASSRFDRDNSPLHF.

This chain uses TRBV7-2 with TRBJ2-2; perhaps TRBD1 as D (6 bases). The V end was cut by 3 bases, the J end by 4 bases, with 9 bases between. The germline gives CDR1 SGHTA, CDR2 FQGNSA. This CDR3 comprises 14 residues. This CDR3 is CASSLGATTGELFF. CDR3 coding DNA: TGTGCCAGCAGCTTGGGGGCGACCACCGGGGAGCTGTTTTTT.